The subject of this entry is one TCR beta chain. The sample originates from a study of blood T cell repertoires in COVID-19. Germline V gives CDR1 SGDLS, CDR2 YYNGEE. The length of the CDR3 is 17 residues. V was pared by 4 bases and J by 0 bases, with 5 bases of the junction left unmatched. Assay used: immunoSEQ multiplex PCR; TCRdb lists only in-frame clones, some missing. The table includes about 16,000 clones, about 91% detected once. The receptor comes from a human donor in a cohort sampled during active COVID-19. Sequencing was carried out using peripheral blood. The chain joins TRBV9 to TRBJ2-6; TRBD1 matches 9 bases. The CDR3, as DNA: TGTGCCAGCAGCTGGACAGGGGCTCCCTCTGGGGCCAACGTCCTGACTTTC. Translation gives CASSWTGAPSGANVLTF. Full variable domain (missing parts from reference TRBV9 and TRBJ2-6): DSGVTQTPKHLITATGQRVTLRCSPRSGDLSVYWYQQSLDQGLQFLIQYYNGEERAKGNILERFSAQQFPDLHSELNLSSLELGDSALYFCASSWTGAPSGANVLTFGAGSRLTVL.